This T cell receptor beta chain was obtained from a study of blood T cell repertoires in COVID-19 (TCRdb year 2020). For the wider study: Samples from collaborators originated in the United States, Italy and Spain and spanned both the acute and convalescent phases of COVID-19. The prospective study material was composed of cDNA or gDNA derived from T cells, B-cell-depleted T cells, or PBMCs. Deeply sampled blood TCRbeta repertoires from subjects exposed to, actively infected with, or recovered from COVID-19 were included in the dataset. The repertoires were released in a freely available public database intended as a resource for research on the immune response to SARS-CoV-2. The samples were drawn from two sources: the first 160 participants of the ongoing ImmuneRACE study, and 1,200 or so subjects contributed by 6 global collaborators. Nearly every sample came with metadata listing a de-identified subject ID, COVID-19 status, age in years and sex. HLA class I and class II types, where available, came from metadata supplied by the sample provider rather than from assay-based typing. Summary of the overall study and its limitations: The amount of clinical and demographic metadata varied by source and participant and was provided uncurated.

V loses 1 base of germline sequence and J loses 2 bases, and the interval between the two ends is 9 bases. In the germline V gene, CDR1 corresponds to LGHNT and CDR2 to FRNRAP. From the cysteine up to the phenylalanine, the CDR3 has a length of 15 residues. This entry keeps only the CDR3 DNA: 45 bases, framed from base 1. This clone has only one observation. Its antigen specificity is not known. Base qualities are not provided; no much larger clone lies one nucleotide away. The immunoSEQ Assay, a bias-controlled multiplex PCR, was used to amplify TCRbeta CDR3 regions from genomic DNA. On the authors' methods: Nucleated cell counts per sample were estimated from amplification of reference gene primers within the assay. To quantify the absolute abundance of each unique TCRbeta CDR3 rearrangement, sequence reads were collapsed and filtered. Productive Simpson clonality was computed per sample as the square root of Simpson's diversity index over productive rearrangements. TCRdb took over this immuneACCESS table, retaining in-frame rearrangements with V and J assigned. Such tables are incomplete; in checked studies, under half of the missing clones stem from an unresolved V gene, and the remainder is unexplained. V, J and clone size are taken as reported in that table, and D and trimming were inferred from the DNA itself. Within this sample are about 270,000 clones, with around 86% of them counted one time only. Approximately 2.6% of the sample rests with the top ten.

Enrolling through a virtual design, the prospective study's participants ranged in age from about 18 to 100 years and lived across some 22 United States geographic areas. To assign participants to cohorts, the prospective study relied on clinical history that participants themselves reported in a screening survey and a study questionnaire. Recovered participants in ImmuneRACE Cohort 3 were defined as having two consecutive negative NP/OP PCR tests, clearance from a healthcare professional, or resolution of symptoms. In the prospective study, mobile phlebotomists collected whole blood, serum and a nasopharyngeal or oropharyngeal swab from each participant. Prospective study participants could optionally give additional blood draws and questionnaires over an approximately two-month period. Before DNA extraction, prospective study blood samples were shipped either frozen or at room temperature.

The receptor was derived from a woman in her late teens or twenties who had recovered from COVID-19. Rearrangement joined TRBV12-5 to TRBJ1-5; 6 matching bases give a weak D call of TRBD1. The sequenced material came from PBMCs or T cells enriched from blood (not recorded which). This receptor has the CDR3 CASGLEGGGNQPQHF. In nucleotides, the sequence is TGTGCTAGTGGTTTGGAAGGGGGAGGCAATCAGCCCCAGCATTTT.